These 26 T cell receptor beta chains originate from one sample sequenced in a study of blood T cell repertoires in COVID-19. Measured with immunoSEQ multiplex PCR; TCRdb has only the in-frame clones, and not every one. Of roughly 200,000 clones in the sample, around nine tenths were seen once. Input material: peripheral blood. These receptor sequences come from a man between 60 and 75 years old who had recovered from COVID-19.

The rearrangement joins TRBV19 to TRBJ2-7; the D gene is possibly TRBD1 (6 bases). The CDR3 totals 12 residues. Germline lookup yields CDR1 LNHDA and CDR2 SQIVND (reference sequence). V was trimmed by 5 bases and J by 7 bases, leaving 12 bases between them. CDR3 amino acids: CASSSQGLEQYF. The CDR3 DNA is TGTGCCAGTAGTTCACAGGGCTTAGAGCAGTACTTC.

J is TRBJ1-4 and V is TRBV5-1; 7 nucleotides align to TRBD1. CDR1 SGHRS and CDR2 YFSETQ come from the germline V gene. The trim removed 4 bases at V and 3 bases at J, leaving 6 bases unmatched. This CDR3 is built from 15 residues. For the CDR3, the DNA is TGCGCCAGCAGCCTTACGGGACAGCCTAATGAAAAACTGTTTTTT. Amino acid sequence: CASSLTGQPNEKLFF.

The chain recombines TRBV27 with TRBJ2-7; 10 bases line up with TRBD1. Germline V gene lookup returns CDR1 MNHEY and CDR2 SMNVEV (reference sequence). V dropped 6 bases and J dropped 2; count of bases not matched to a gene: 7. The CDR3 length is 15 residues. The CDR3 DNA sequence: TGTGCCAGCAGCCGCGGGACAGGGGTAACCTACGAGCAGTACTTC. Its protein is CASSRGTGVTYEQYF.

This clone was seen only a few times. The chain links TRBV18 to TRBJ1-1; 7 positions agree with TRBD1. The junction had 5 bases not matched to a gene; V was cut back by 1 base and J by 3 bases. Germline V CDR1 and CDR2: KGHSH, LQKENI. This CDR3 has 15 residues. In DNA form, the CDR3 reads TGTGCCAGCTCACCACTGACAGGGATGGACACTGAAGCTTTCTTT. Protein sequence: CASSPLTGMDTEAFF.

Concerning this clone itself: Other nucleotide sequences from this sample produce the same CDR3. V gene TRBV6-5 combines with J gene TRBJ1-1, with 7 bases aligning to TRBD1. This CDR3 has 13 residues. The germline CDR1 and CDR2 sequences are MNHEY and SVGAGI. V lost 3 bases to trimming and J lost 4 bases; unmatched junction nucleotides: 2. CDR3 amino acids: CASSYSGGTEAFF. For the CDR3, the DNA is TGTGCCAGCAGTTATTCAGGGGGCACTGAAGCTTTCTTT.

As to this clone: The junction departs from germline at one end; a sequencing error may be responsible. The chain has TRBV6-1 and TRBJ1-2, with unresolved D. CDR3 length: 11 residues. From germline, CDR1 is MNHNS and CDR2 SASEGT. This CDR3 is CASSERREIGF. The DNA of the CDR3 is TGTGCCAGCAGTGAACGCCGGGAAATAGGGTTC.

The chain recombines TRBV29-1 with TRBJ2-1; D gene unclear. Germline V gene data show CDR1 as SQVTM and CDR2 as ANQGSEA. V was clipped by 4 bases and J by 9 bases, with 7 bases between them. This CDR3 is built from 10 residues. The CDR3 spells CSVGGVEQFF. CDR3 in DNA: TGCAGCGTTGGAGGAGTTGAGCAGTTCTTC.

The chain has TRBV5-1 and TRBJ2-7, with TRBD1 as a possible D gene (6 bases). Trimming took off 4 bases at V and 2 bases at J, with 19 bases between the two ends. CDR1 SGHRS and CDR2 YFSETQ come from the germline V gene. The CDR3 runs to 16 residues. The CDR3 protein is CASSTWPRGKTYEQYF. CDR3 DNA: TGCGCCAGCAGCACCTGGCCTAGGGGGAAAACCTACGAGCAGTACTTC.

This clone was detected only a few times. This chain uses TRBV6-2 or TRBV6-3 with TRBJ2-7; 10 nucleotides line up with TRBD2. Germline lookup yields CDR1 MNHEY and CDR2 SVGEGT. Trimming removed 2 bases from V and 4 bases from J; junction bases left unmatched: 11. The CDR3 has 17 residues. The chain's CDR3 is CASSYPRGASGGYEQYF. As DNA, the CDR3 is TGTGCCAGCAGTTACCCTCGGGGAGCTAGCGGGGGTTACGAGCAGTACTTC.

The genes are TRBV5-1 and TRBJ2-7; 10 nucleotides line up with TRBD1. The germline gives CDR1 SGHRS, CDR2 YFSETQ. The length of the CDR3 is 14 residues. The V gene end was trimmed by 2 bases and the J gene end by 7 bases; junction bases not matched to a gene: 6. CDR3 DNA: TGCGCCAGCAGCTTACCGGGACAGGGGTGGGAGCAGTACTTC. The encoded protein is CASSLPGQGWEQYF.

This chain uses TRBV5-6 with TRBJ2-5; 10 bases align to TRBD2. Losses at the gene ends were 2 bases for V and 5 bases for J; bases not matched to a gene: 3. Germline V CDR1 and CDR2: SGHDT, YYEEEE. The CDR3 loop spans 14 amino acids. The CDR3 spells CASSFRTSGETQYF. The CDR3 nucleotides read TGTGCCAGCAGCTTCCGGACTAGCGGCGAGACCCAGTACTTC.

V gene TRBV5-4 combines with J gene TRBJ2-1, with TRBD1 matching over 8 bases. With V trimmed by 2 bases and J by 1 base, 5 bases remained unmatched. CDR3 size: 16 residues. Germline V gene lookup returns CDR1 SGHNT and CDR2 YYREEE (reference sequence). CDR3 loop: CASSFGQGGSYNEQFF. The DNA for the CDR3 is TGTGCCAGCAGCTTCGGACAGGGAGGATCCTACAATGAGCAGTTCTTC. The variable domain in full, completed from reference TRBV5-4 and TRBJ2-1, reads ETGVTQSPTHLIKTRGQQVTLRCSSQSGHNTVSWYQQALGQGPQFIFQYYREEENGRGNFPPRFSGLQFPNYSSELNVNALELDDSALYLCASSFGQGGSYNEQFFGPGTRLTVL.

This chain connects TRBV24-1 to TRBJ1-2; tentative D call: TRBD1 (5 bases). CDR3 length: 12 residues. The V and J ends lost 9 bases and 5 bases respectively, with 12 bases between them. CDR1 KGHDR and CDR2 SFDVKD come from the germline V gene. In nucleotides, the CDR3 is TGTGCCACCGAGGACATCCGGTATGGCTACACCTTC. Translated: CATEDIRYGYTF.

The chain employs TRBV29-1 and TRBJ1-2; a possible D gene is TRBD1 (6 bases). CDR1 SQVTM and CDR2 ANQGSEA come from the germline V gene. V was shortened by 6 bases and J by 2 bases, with 19 bases between the two germline ends. This CDR3 comprises 15 residues. The CDR3: CSVARFQGNNYGYTF. CDR3 bases: TGCAGCGTCGCCCGGTTCCAGGGGAACAACTATGGCTACACCTTC.

The rearrangement links TRBV5-1 to TRBJ2-1; 11 nucleotides agree with TRBD2. Germline CDR1 reads SGHRS; CDR2 reads YFSETQ. After removal of 4 bases from V and 4 bases from J, the junction contained 7 bases not matched to a gene. The CDR3 extends over 16 amino acids. The CDR3 region is CASSPPLAGAYNEQFF. In nucleotides, the CDR3 is TGCGCCAGCAGCCCACCACTAGCGGGAGCGTACAATGAGCAGTTCTTC.

CDR3 DNA sequence: TGTGCCAGTAGTACCCGCGTGCGGGACAGTAGGCAGTACTTC. Residues: CASSTRVRDSRQYF. The chain combines TRBV19 with TRBJ2-7, with D perhaps matching TRBD1 (7 bases). Germline V gene data show CDR1 as LNHDA and CDR2 as SQIVND (reference sequence). The CDR3 is made up of 14 amino acids. Trimming removed 4 bases at V and 9 bases at J, with 19 bases between.

The CDR3 loop is CASSRPAREDSYEQYF. CDR3 coding DNA: TGTGCCAGCAGCCGTCCAGCGAGGGAGGATTCCTACGAGCAGTACTTC. The gene calls are TRBV7-2 and TRBJ2-7, with a tentative D call TRBD2 (6 bases). Germline V gene data show CDR1 as SGHTA and CDR2 as FQGNSA. V lost 5 bases, J lost 1 base, and 18 bases lay in between. The length of the CDR3 is 16 residues.

This clone was observed a single time. V usage is TRBV19 and J usage is TRBJ1-4; D not certain. The V and J ends lost 8 bases and 7 bases respectively, with 20 bases between them. In germline, CDR1 is LNHDA, CDR2 SQIVND (reference sequence). The CDR3 length is 15 residues. The DNA of the CDR3 is TGTGCCAGTGGGGAAACGGGAGGATTTGGTGAAAAACTGTTTTTT. As protein: CASGETGGFGEKLFF.

The chain combines TRBV19 with TRBJ2-7; 8 bases fit TRBD2. J was trimmed by 2 bases and V by 3 bases; bases with no gene match: 6. The CDR3 runs to 15 residues. Germline CDR1 reads LNHDA; CDR2 reads SQIVND (reference sequence). The CDR3 region has the DNA TGTGCCAGTAGTATTGGCGAAGCGGGAGCCTACGAGCAGTACTTC. Translation gives CASSIGEAGAYEQYF.

The rearrangement links TRBV28 to TRBJ1-6; 10 bases align to TRBD1. Trimming cost V 1 base and J 13 bases; bases outside gene matches: 13. Germline V gene data show CDR1 as MDHEN and CDR2 as SYDVKM. CDR3 size: 17 residues. CDR3: CASSLSGGGQGMLPLHF. The CDR3 region has the DNA TGTGCCAGCAGTTTATCTGGGGGGGGACAGGGGATGCTCCCCCTCCACTTT.

This sequence joins TRBV4-1 and TRBJ1-3; perhaps TRBD1 as D (6 bases). The V gene lost 0 bases and the J gene lost 0 bases, with 9 bases spanning the gap. Germline V gene data show CDR1 as MGHRA and CDR2 as YSYEKL. The CDR3 length is 16 residues. CDR3 sequence: CASSQDRGHSGNTIYF. The CDR3 nucleotides are TGCGCCAGCAGCCAAGACAGGGGCCACTCTGGAAACACCATATATTTT.

The V gene is TRBV2, the J gene TRBJ2-5; 10 positions agree with TRBD2. The CDR3 contains 14 residues. Per the germline V gene, CDR1 is SNHLY and CDR2 is FYNNEI. J gave up 4 bases and V 6 bases, and 5 bases lay outside the gene matches. This CDR3 is CASRPSGSLETQYF. CDR3 DNA sequence: TGTGCCAGCAGGCCTAGCGGGAGTTTAGAGACCCAGTACTTC.

This clone was detected only once. The chain recombines TRBV29-1 with TRBJ2-5; a weak D match, TRBD2 (6 bases). Per the germline V gene, CDR1 is SQVTM and CDR2 is ANQGSEA. The germline V and J ends were trimmed by 3 bases and 2 bases, with 7 bases remaining between them. This CDR3 is 12 amino acids long. As DNA, the CDR3 is TGCAGCGTTGACCGGGGGCAAGAGACCCAGTACTTC. It is translated as CSVDRGQETQYF. The full variable domain, with the rest looked up from reference TRBV29-1 and TRBJ2-5, is SAVISQKPSRDICQRGTSLTIQCQVDSQVTMMFWYRQQPGQSLTLIATANQGSEATYESGFVIDKFPISRPNLTFSTLTVSNMSPEDSSIYLCSVDRGQETQYFGPGTRLLVL.

The chain joins TRBV7-9 to TRBJ1-5; D is ambiguous. The CDR3 is 16 residues long. Germline V gives CDR1 SEHNR, CDR2 FQNEAQ (reference sequence). The V gene lost 3 bases and the J gene lost 3 bases, with 15 bases spanning the gap. CDR3 sequence reads: CASSFAAGRNNQPQHF. The CDR3, as DNA: TGTGCCAGCAGCTTCGCCGCGGGGAGAAACAATCAGCCCCAGCATTTT.

The rearrangement joins TRBV11-2 to TRBJ2-6, with 7 bases identical to TRBD1. CDR1 SGHAT and CDR2 FQNNGV come from the germline V gene. The junction had 6 bases not matched to a gene; V was cut back by 5 bases and J by 2 bases. The CDR3 is 16 amino acids. The CDR3 region is CASSATGRTGANVLTF. The CDR3 DNA follows: TGTGCCAGCAGCGCGACAGGGAGAACTGGGGCCAACGTCCTGACTTTC. Combining the CDR3 with reference TRBV11-2 and TRBJ2-6 gives the whole variable domain EAGVAQSPRYKIIEKRQSVAFWCNPISGHATLYWYQQILGQGPKLLIQFQNNGVVDDSQLPKDRFSAERLKGVDSTLKIQPAKLEDSAVYLCASSATGRTGANVLTFGAGSRLTVL.

This clone was picked up a small number of times. The V call is TRBV6-5, the J call TRBJ1-2, with 8 bases lining up with TRBD1. Germline V gene lookup returns CDR1 MNHEY and CDR2 SVGAGI. The CDR3 runs to 11 residues. V gave up 7 bases and J gave up 8 bases; unmatched junction bases: 3. CDR3 loop: CASTGQGGYTF. The CDR3 coding sequence is TGTGCCAGCACCGGACAGGGCGGCTACACCTTC.